Sequencing of this TCR beta chain was carried out in a study of CD8+ T cells in alopecia areata. Points from the study as a whole: Among the 100 top clones, expanded CD8+ clones, like scalp clonality, were significantly decreased by tofacitinib. With just one nonresponder, it is still uncertain whether baseline CD8+ expansion relates to response. Elevated clonality characterized lesional scalp relative to normal scalp, particularly in alopecia totalis/universalis. Many expanded lesional clones stayed in scalp and blood while on tofacitinib.

Isolated RNA was reverse transcribed into cDNA used as the sequencing template. Profiled with immunoSEQ multiplex PCR; TCRdb holds only in-frame clones, not every one. The profile shows 100,000 or so clones, 55% to 75% of them singletons. On this clone itself: Its target is unknown.

The CDR3 runs to 13 residues. Trimming removed 1 base from V and 4 bases from J, with 8 bases in between. Germline values: CDR1 SGHRS, CDR2 YFSETQ. Treatment noted: oral pan-JAK inhibitor, 5-10 mg twice daily. The source of this sequence is a human donor with alopecia areata. The sequencing used CD8+ T cells sorted from blood, collected between weeks 55 and 65, from a patient treated with tofacitinib. V is TRBV5-1 and J is TRBJ2-5; D gene uncertain. The CDR3 spells CASSLWAGETQYF. CDR3 in DNA: TGCGCCAGCAGCTTGTGGGCCGGAGAGACCCAGTACTTC.